Listed below are T cell receptor beta chains from one sample, sequenced in a study of T cell changes during pregnancy in multiple sclerosis. The method was immunoSEQ multiplex PCR; TCRdb's version includes in-frame clones alone and lacks a portion of them. The sample lists tens of thousands of clones; over 80% were seen once. Sequenced material: peripheral blood, taken in the third trimester of pregnancy. These receptors were obtained from a female donor in good health, enrolled as a control in a pregnancy study. Each CDR3 is given with its conserved first and last residue. A D gene is named only where the DNA matches it firmly. Size tells how often a clone was seen (once, few, many) or the class of an expanded clone, and some rows leave it out.

V: TRBV6-1; J: TRBJ1-5; D: TRBD1; size: -; DNA: TGTGCCATCCGACAGGGGAGAGAGCCCCAGCATTTT; CDR3: CAIRQGREPQHF
V: TRBV11-2; J: TRBJ1-2; D: TRBD1; size: -; DNA: TGTGCCAGCAGCTTAGGGTTCAGGACAGGGGGCGTCAATGGCTACACCTTC; CDR3: CASSLGFRTGGVNGYTF
V: TRBV19; J: TRBJ2-2; D: TRBD1; size: -; DNA: TGTGCCAGTAGTGGACAGGGGGCCGGGGGGGAGCTGTTTTTT; CDR3: CASSGQGAGGELFF
V: TRBV7-3; J: TRBJ2-3; D: TRBD1; size: -; DNA: TGTGCCAGCAGTACATCAGGGGGAACAGATACGCAGTATTTT; CDR3: CASSTSGGTDTQYF
V: TRBV30; J: TRBJ2-3; D: TRBD1; size: -; DNA: TGTGCCTGGACGGACAGGGGTCCCCCAGATACGCAGTATTTT; CDR3: CAWTDRGPPDTQYF
V: TRBV6-6; J: TRBJ2-7; D: TRBD2; size: -; DNA: TGTGCCAGCAGTTCCCGACTAGCGGGGGGCTCCTACGAGCAGTACTTC; CDR3: CASSSRLAGGSYEQYF
V: TRBV12-5; J: TRBJ1-3; D: -; size: -; DNA: TGTGCTAGTGCGACGGGAGTCGGAAACACCATATATTTT; CDR3: CASATGVGNTIYF
V: TRBV9; J: TRBJ2-1; D: TRBD2; size: -; DNA: TGTGCCAGCAGCGTAGTGGGCGGGAGGGGAGGTGATGAGCAGTTCTTC; CDR3: CASSVVGGRGGDEQFF
V: TRBV10-2; J: TRBJ1-2; D: -; size: -; DNA: TGCGCCAGCAGTGAGTCCCACACCTATGGCTACACCTTC; CDR3: CASSESHTYGYTF
V: TRBV27; J: TRBJ2-1; D: TRBD1; size: -; DNA: TGTGCCAGCAGTGTTAGGGGGCAGGGGGACAATGAGCAGTTCTTC; CDR3: CASSVRGQGDNEQFF
V: TRBV28; J: TRBJ1-5; D: -; size: -; DNA: TGTGCCAGCAGTGTCCAGGGTCAGCCCCAGCATTTT; CDR3: CASSVQGQPQHF
V: TRBV4-1; J: TRBJ2-7; D: TRBD2; size: once; DNA: TGCGCCAGCAGCCCCTACGGACTAGCGGAGTCTAGGGAGCAGTACTTC; CDR3: CASSPYGLAESREQYF
V: TRBV28; J: TRBJ1-1; D: -; size: -; DNA: TGTGCCACCCGGGGTACTGAAGCTTTCTTT; CDR3: CATRGTEAFF
V: TRBV18; J: TRBJ1-5; D: TRBD1; size: -; DNA: TGTGCCAGCTCTCAAGGACAGGATCAGCCCCAGCATTTT; CDR3: CASSQGQDQPQHF
V: TRBV18; J: TRBJ2-3; D: TRBD1; size: -; DNA: TGTGCCAGCTCACCGACAGGGGGAGATACGCAGTATTTT; CDR3: CASSPTGGDTQYF
V: TRBV10-3; J: TRBJ1-1; D: -; size: -; DNA: TGTGCCATCACGGGGGGCTGGACAACTGAAGCTTTCTTT; CDR3: CAITGGWTTEAFF
V: TRBV7-9; J: TRBJ2-1; D: TRBD2; size: -; DNA: TGTGCCAGCAGTGGGACTAGGGATGAGCAGTTCTTC; CDR3: CASSGTRDEQFF
V: TRBV11-3; J: TRBJ1-2; D: TRBD1; size: -; DNA: TGTGCCAGCAGCTTCAAACGGTTAGGACAGGGGAAATCGCCTAACTATGGCTACACCTTC; CDR3: CASSFKRLGQGKSPNYGYTF
V: TRBV27; J: TRBJ2-3; D: -; size: -; DNA: TGTGCCAGCTCCAGAAAGAACACAGATACGCAGTATTTT; CDR3: CASSRKNTDTQYF
V: TRBV27; J: TRBJ1-1; D: TRBD1; size: once; DNA: TGTGCCAGCAGTCGAGGGACAGTTCGTAGCACTGAAGCTTTCTTT; CDR3: CASSRGTVRSTEAFF
V: TRBV5-4; J: TRBJ1-2; D: TRBD1; size: once; DNA: TGTGCCAGCAGGCCGGGACAGGGTGCTTATGGCTACACCTTC; CDR3: CASRPGQGAYGYTF
V: TRBV27; J: TRBJ2-3; D: TRBD2; size: -; DNA: TGTGCCAGCAGTTTTCAGACTAGCGGCACAGATACGCAGTATTTT; CDR3: CASSFQTSGTDTQYF
V: TRBV30; J: TRBJ1-6; D: TRBD1; size: -; DNA: TGTGCCTGGGACAGGGGGCCTCCCCTCCACTTT; CDR3: CAWDRGPPLHF
V: TRBV29-1; J: TRBJ1-1; D: -; size: -; DNA: TGCAGCGTCCAGACAGACAACACTGAAGCTTTCTTT; CDR3: CSVQTDNTEAFF
V: TRBV6-5; J: TRBJ2-1; D: TRBD1; size: -; DNA: TGTGCCAGCAGTTACGGGGACAGTCTCGGGAATGAGCAGTTCTTC; CDR3: CASSYGDSLGNEQFF
V: TRBV5-1; J: TRBJ2-6; D: -; size: -; DNA: TGCGCCAGCAGCTTGGCCGAGGCTCCCGCAGGGGCCAACGTCCTGACTTTC; CDR3: CASSLAEAPAGANVLTF
V: TRBV30; J: TRBJ2-3; D: -; size: -; DNA: TGTGCCTGGAATACCCAGGGCACAGATACGCAGTATTTT; CDR3: CAWNTQGTDTQYF
V: TRBV5-6; J: TRBJ1-1; D: -; size: -; DNA: TGTGCCAGCGGCCCGCGGGAGGGCATCACTGAAGCTTTCTTT; CDR3: CASGPREGITEAFF
V: TRBV28; J: TRBJ1-5; D: -; size: -; DNA: TGTGCCAGCAGCTACGGGGGTGGAGGGGCGAATCAGCCCCAGCATTTT; CDR3: CASSYGGGGANQPQHF
V: TRBV19; J: TRBJ2-3; D: -; size: -; DNA: TGTGCCAGTAGTATCTTTTCGAGTAGCACAGATACGCAGTATTTT; CDR3: CASSIFSSSTDTQYF
V: TRBV28; J: TRBJ2-3; D: TRBD2; size: -; DNA: TGTGCCAGCAGTCCCCAGAGCGGGGGCACAGATACGCAGTATTTT; CDR3: CASSPQSGGTDTQYF
V: TRBV11-3; J: TRBJ2-3; D: -; size: -; DNA: TGTGCCAGCAGCCCGACAGGGAGGAGAGTAGATACGCAGTATTTT; CDR3: CASSPTGRRVDTQYF
V: TRBV19; J: TRBJ1-1; D: -; size: -; DNA: TGTGCCAGTAGTGGACAAATAAACACTGAAGCTTTCTTT; CDR3: CASSGQINTEAFF